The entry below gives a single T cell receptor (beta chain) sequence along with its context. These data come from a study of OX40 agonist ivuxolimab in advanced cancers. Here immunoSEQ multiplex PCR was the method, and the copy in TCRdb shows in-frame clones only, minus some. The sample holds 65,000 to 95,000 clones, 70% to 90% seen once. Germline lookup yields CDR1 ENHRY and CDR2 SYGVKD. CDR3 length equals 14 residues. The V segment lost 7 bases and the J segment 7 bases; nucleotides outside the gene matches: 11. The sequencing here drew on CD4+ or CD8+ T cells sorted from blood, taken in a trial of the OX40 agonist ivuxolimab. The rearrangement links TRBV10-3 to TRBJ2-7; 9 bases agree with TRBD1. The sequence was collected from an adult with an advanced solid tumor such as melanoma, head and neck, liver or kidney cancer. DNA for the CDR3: TGTGCCATCAAACTCACACAGGGGGCGCAGGAGCAGTACTTC. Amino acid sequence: CAIKLTQGAQEQYF.